These 29 T cell receptor beta chains were all obtained from the same sample, sequenced in a study of T cell responses to AZD1222 COVID-19 vaccine. TCRdb's table, derived via immunoSEQ multiplex PCR, lists solely in-frame clones and lacks some. This table holds 150,000 to 200,000 clones, roughly 88% found once. Material: peripheral blood, obtained 28 days after the second AZD1222 dose. The receptors come from an adult who received the AZD1222 COVID-19 vaccine.

This chain joins TRBV2 and TRBJ1-1; 7 bases fit TRBD1. The length of the CDR3 is 13 residues. V lost 6 bases and J lost 1; bases outside the gene matches: 2. The V gene's germline CDR1 is SNHLY and CDR2 FYNNEI. The CDR3 sequence is CASSTGANTEAFF. In nucleotides, the CDR3 is TGTGCCAGCAGCACAGGGGCGAACACTGAAGCTTTCTTT. Using reference TRBV2 and TRBJ1-1 for the parts outside the CDR3, the full variable domain is EPEVTQTPSHQVTQMGQEVILRCVPISNHLYFYWYRQILGQKVEFLVSFYNNEISEKSEIFDDQFSVERPDGSNFTLKIRSTKLEDSAMYFCASSTGANTEAFFGQGTRLTVV.

This rearrangement joins TRBV29-1 to TRBJ2-2; D remains unclear. The CDR3 covers 13 residues. Per germline, CDR1 SQVTM and CDR2 ANQGSEA. Trimming took off 4 bases at V and 2 bases at J, with 8 bases between the two ends. Written as DNA, the CDR3 is TGCAGCGTTGGCGCAGCCAACACCGGGGAGCTGTTTTTT. It specifies CSVGAANTGELFF.

This chain uses TRBV30 with TRBJ2-3; TRBD1 matches 9 bases. Germline CDR1 is GTSNPN and CDR2 is SVGIG (reference sequence). Trimming cost V 2 bases and J 9 bases; bases outside gene matches: 12. The length of the CDR3 is 15 residues. The CDR3 DNA reads as TGTGCCTGGAGTCAGGGACAGGGAGGAGGTCGGACGCAGTATTTT. This encodes CAWSQGQGGGRTQYF.

The chain recombines TRBV10-1 with TRBJ2-1, with D perhaps TRBD2 (7 bases). Germline V lookup: CDR1 WNHNN, CDR2 SYGVQD (reference sequence). The CDR3 contains 15 residues. The V and J ends lost 2 bases and 6 bases respectively, with 14 bases between them. The CDR3 DNA reads as TGCGCCAGCAGTGAGAGGGGGGGGGCCCTCAATGAGCAGTTCTTC. Translated: CASSERGGALNEQFF.

This clone was seen only once. This chain uses TRBV14 with TRBJ1-5, with a weak D call TRBD1 (6 bases). This CDR3 contains 17 residues. CDR1 and CDR2 from the germline V gene are SGHDN and FVKESK. The ends were cut back, 1 base at V and 0 bases at J, with 13 bases in the middle. CDR3 sequence: CASSQADSLYSNQPQHF. The CDR3 coding sequence is TGTGCCAGCAGCCAAGCGGACAGCCTTTATAGCAATCAGCCCCAGCATTTT.

CDR3 in amino acids: CASSETPHEQYF. The CDR3 nucleotides read TGTGCCAGCAGTGAAACCCCTCACGAGCAGTACTTC. The chain couples TRBV6-1 to TRBJ2-7; D gene ambiguous. The V gene's germline CDR1 is MNHNS and CDR2 SASEGT. V lost 2 bases and J lost 5, with 7 bases in between. The CDR3 extends over 12 amino acids.

J is TRBJ2-1 and V is TRBV11-2, with D perhaps TRBD1 or TRBD2 (5 bases each). The V end was cut by 5 bases, the J end by 3 bases, with 11 bases between. This CDR3 region has 14 residues. Germline assignment: CDR1 SGHAT and CDR2 FQNNGV. This chain's CDR3 is CASSPGPNYNEQFF. DNA for the CDR3: TGTGCCAGCAGCCCGGGACCGAACTACAATGAGCAGTTCTTC.

V and J are TRBV19 and TRBJ2-7; tentatively, D is TRBD1 (6 bases). The CDR3 runs 14 residues. Germline CDR1 is LNHDA and CDR2 is SQIVND (reference sequence). V lost 3 bases and J 1 base, leaving 10 bases between the germline ends. CDR3 DNA sequence: TGTGCCAGTAGTATCGGCCAGGGGTCCTACGAGCAGTACTTC. It specifies CASSIGQGSYEQYF.

CDR3 amino acids: CASSLGMDRDYGYTF. The CDR3, as DNA: TGCGCCAGCAGCTTGGGGATGGACAGGGACTATGGCTACACCTTC. The rearrangement links TRBV5-1 to TRBJ1-2, with 8 bases lining up with TRBD1. V shed 0 bases and J 3 bases; nucleotides not matched to a gene: 4. The germline CDR1 and CDR2 sequences are SGHRS and YFSETQ. The CDR3 is made up of 15 amino acids.

The chain couples TRBV5-1 to TRBJ1-2, with TRBD1 matching 12 bases. V lost 4 bases and J lost 7; bases outside the gene matches: 8. Germline V CDR1 and CDR2: SGHRS, YFSETQ. The CDR3 consists of 15 residues. CDR3 coding DNA: TGCGCCAGCAGCGGCACCGGGACAGGGGGCTTTGGCTACACCTTC. This encodes CASSGTGTGGFGYTF. Full variable domain (outside the CDR3, taken from reference TRBV5-1 and TRBJ1-2): KAGVTQTPRYLIKTRGQQVTLSCSPISGHRSVSWYQQTPGQGLQFLFEYFSETQRNKGNFPGRFSGRQFSNSRSEMNVSTLELGDSALYLCASSGTGTGGFGYTFGSGTRLTVV.

The V and J genes are TRBV30 and TRBJ2-2, with 8 bases matching TRBD1. Per germline, CDR1 GTSNPN and CDR2 SVGIG (reference sequence). The CDR3 contains 14 residues. The trim removed 3 bases at V and 2 bases at J, leaving 2 bases unmatched. The CDR3: CAWSRGPNTGELFF. In DNA form, the CDR3 reads TGTGCCTGGAGCAGGGGGCCAAACACCGGGGAGCTGTTTTTT.

The gene calls are TRBV2 and TRBJ1-5, with 7 bases aligning to TRBD1. Germline V CDR1 and CDR2: SNHLY, FYNNEI. The CDR3 covers 15 residues. With 6 bases clipped from V and 3 bases from J, the junction kept 8 bases outside the gene matches. CDR3 protein: CASRVRTGFNQPQHF. CDR3 DNA sequence: TGTGCCAGCAGAGTGAGGACAGGATTCAATCAGCCCCAGCATTTT.

The rearrangement uses TRBV5-4 and TRBJ1-6; TRBD1 matches at 7 bases. V was clipped by 3 bases and J by 9 bases; unmatched bases: 6. The CDR3 runs to 14 residues. Germline lookup yields CDR1 SGHNT and CDR2 YYREEE (reference sequence). The CDR3 here is CASSSGTAGSPLHF. DNA for the CDR3: TGTGCCAGCAGCTCCGGGACAGCCGGTTCACCCCTCCACTTT.

This chain uses TRBV6-1 with TRBJ2-3, with TRBD2 identical over 8 bases. J gave up 3 bases and V 2 bases, and 4 bases lay outside the gene matches. CDR3 length: 15 amino acids. CDR1 is MNHNS and CDR2 is SASEGT in the germline V gene. The CDR3 region has the DNA TGTGCCAGCAGTGAATTGGGGACTAGGACAGATACGCAGTATTTT. This encodes CASSELGTRTDTQYF.

The gene calls are TRBV2 and TRBJ1-2; 7 nucleotides agree with TRBD1. The CDR3 consists of 13 residues. The V gene's germline CDR1 is SNHLY and CDR2 FYNNEI. V gave up 7 bases and J gave up 4 bases; unmatched junction bases: 6. The CDR3 sequence: CASTLQGSYGYTF. CDR3 DNA: TGTGCCAGCACCTTACAGGGGTCCTATGGCTACACCTTC. Complete variable domain (other parts from reference TRBV2 and TRBJ1-2): EPEVTQTPSHQVTQMGQEVILRCVPISNHLYFYWYRQILGQKVEFLVSFYNNEISEKSEIFDDQFSVERPDGSNFTLKIRSTKLEDSAMYFCASTLQGSYGYTFGSGTRLTVV.

Comment on this clone: One end of the junction does not line up with germline, which may come from a read error. V is TRBV30 and J is TRBJ2-7; D may correspond to TRBD1 or TRBD2 (5 bases each). There are 13 residues in the CDR3. Germline CDR1 reads GTSNPN; CDR2 reads SVGIG (reference sequence). The DNA for the CDR3 is TGTGCCGGGAGTACAGGAGCAGCCTACGAGCAGTACTTC. It translates to CAGSTGAAYEQYF.

The genes are TRBV7-6 and TRBJ2-1; D is possibly TRBD2 (6 bases). Germline V gene data show CDR1 as SGHVS and CDR2 as FNYEAQ. The CDR3 extends over 18 amino acids. The V end lost 1 base, the J end lost 6 bases, and 22 bases lay between the germline ends. CDR3 loop: CASSLELSVGLSRNEQFF. The CDR3 region has the DNA TGTGCCAGCAGCTTAGAACTTTCCGTGGGACTTTCGCGCAATGAGCAGTTCTTC. Complete variable domain (other parts from reference TRBV7-6 and TRBJ2-1): GAGVSQSPRYKVTKRGQDVALRCDPISGHVSLYWYRQALGQGPEFLTYFNYEAQQDKSGLPNDRFSAERPEGSISTLTIQRTEQRDSAMYRCASSLELSVGLSRNEQFFGPGTRLTVL.

The chain recombines TRBV18 with TRBJ2-2; TRBD2 matches 7 bases. Germline V gene lookup returns CDR1 KGHSH and CDR2 LQKENI. Germline trimming cut 9 bases from V and 2 bases from J; bases unmatched to any gene: 9. CDR3 size: 15 residues. The DNA of the CDR3 is TGTGCCAGGTCTTTAGCGGGCCCTAACACCGGGGAGCTGTTTTTT. This codes for CARSLAGPNTGELFF.

The chain couples TRBV7-8 to TRBJ2-6; possibly TRBD2 for D (6 bases). Germline CDR1 reads SGHVS; CDR2 reads FQNEAQ. CDR3 length: 15 residues. The CDR3 region is CAGGGTPSGANVLTF. In DNA, the CDR3 is TGTGCTGGGGGAGGAACCCCCTCTGGGGCCAACGTCCTGACTTTC.

In DNA, the CDR3 is TGTGCCAGCAGCCCTCGGACAGGGGGGTTTGCGCAGCCCCAGCATTTT. Protein sequence: CASSPRTGGFAQPQHF. The rearrangement uses TRBV7-2 and TRBJ1-5; the match to TRBD1 covers 10 bases. This CDR3 contains 16 residues. Germline V gene data show CDR1 as SGHTA and CDR2 as FQGNSA. J gave up 7 bases and V 5 bases, and 11 bases lay outside the gene matches.

This clone was detected once. For the CDR3, the DNA is TGTGCCAGCAGTTTCCAGGGGGTAGACACCGGGGAGCTGTTTTTT. Translated: CASSFQGVDTGELFF. The V gene is TRBV6-5, the J gene TRBJ2-2; TRBD1 matches at 7 bases. V lost 4 bases and J lost 3; bases outside the gene matches: 5. The germline gives CDR1 MNHEY, CDR2 SVGAGI. The CDR3 loop spans 15 amino acids.

The chain recombines TRBV30 with TRBJ1-1; D is unclear. The ends were cut back, 7 bases at V and 4 bases at J, with 22 bases in the middle. Germline CDR1 GTSNPN, CDR2 SVGIG (reference sequence). This CDR3 has 15 amino acids. CDR3 amino acids: CASKKLGRGGTEAFF. CDR3 in DNA: TGTGCCTCTAAAAAACTCGGACGGGGAGGCACTGAAGCTTTCTTT.

The V call is TRBV5-1, the J call TRBJ2-2; 9 positions agree with TRBD2. Trimming removed 1 base from V and 6 bases from J; junction bases left unmatched: 4. CDR3 size: 15 residues. Germline V CDR1 and CDR2: SGHRS, YFSETQ. DNA for the CDR3: TGCGCCAGCAGCTTGCAGCGGGGGGAGGCCGGGGAGCTGTTTTTT. Amino acids: CASSLQRGEAGELFF.

This clone was counted between two and nine times. V is TRBV7-2 and J is TRBJ2-7; D could derive from TRBD1 or TRBD2 (6 bases each). The CDR3 sequence is 15 residues long. Trimming removed 4 bases at V and 7 bases at J, with 20 bases between. The germline V gene has CDR1 SGHTA and CDR2 FQGNSA. The chain's CDR3 is CASSYLSGGRGEQYF. CDR3 bases: TGTGCCAGCAGCTACCTTAGTGGGGGGCGTGGGGAGCAGTACTTC.

Only a few counts were recorded for this clone. The chain couples TRBV5-1 to TRBJ1-6; 8 positions agree with TRBD1. Germline V gene data show CDR1 as SGHRS and CDR2 as YFSETQ. The CDR3 spans 14 residues. V lost 1 base and J lost 7; bases outside the gene matches: 1. The CDR3 sequence is CASSLTGGNSPLHF. The CDR3 region has the DNA TGCGCCAGCAGCTTGACAGGGGGGAATTCACCCCTCCACTTT.

V usage is TRBV7-3 and J usage is TRBJ2-2, with 7 bases identical to TRBD2. The germline gives CDR1 SGHTA, CDR2 FQGTGA. Losses at the gene ends were 3 bases for V and 2 bases for J; bases not matched to a gene: 6. The CDR3 has 16 amino acids. CDR3 nucleotide sequence: TGTGCCAGCAGCTTGGGAGCGGGGCAAAACACCGGGGAGCTGTTTTTT. Translation: CASSLGAGQNTGELFF.

This clone was seen only once. CDR3 bases: TGTGCCAGCAGCCCCCTAGCGGGGGGGCTCTACGAGCAGTACTTC. Its protein product is CASSPLAGGLYEQYF. V usage is TRBV7-3 and J usage is TRBJ2-7; 12 bases are shared with TRBD2. The CDR3 has 15 amino acids. Germline V CDR1 and CDR2: SGHTA, FQGTGA. J lost 3 bases, V lost 5 bases, and 5 bases had no gene match.

This clone was recorded only once. The rearrangement links TRBV5-6 to TRBJ1-3; possibly TRBD1 for D (5 bases). V was pared by 4 bases and J by 0 bases, with 11 bases between. The CDR3 is made up of 15 amino acids. Looked up from germline, CDR1 is SGHDT and CDR2 is YYEEEE. The CDR3 DNA reads TGTGCCAGCAGCACCCTCGGGGGCTCTGGAAACACCATATATTTT. It encodes CASSTLGGSGNTIYF. Complete variable domain (other parts from reference TRBV5-6 and TRBJ1-3): DAGVTQSPTHLIKTRGQQVTLRCSPKSGHDTVSWYQQALGQGPQFIFQYYEEEERQRGNFPDRFSGHQFPNYSSELNVNALLLGDSALYLCASSTLGGSGNTIYFGEGSWLTVV.

CDR3 amino acids: CASSLDRSGQETQYF. CDR3 nucleotides: TGTGCCAGCAGCTTGGACAGGTCTGGGCAAGAGACCCAGTACTTC. The chain joins TRBV7-2 to TRBJ2-5; 7 bases agree with TRBD1. The CDR3 is 15 residues long. Losses at the gene ends were 3 bases for V and 2 bases for J; bases not matched to a gene: 6. Germline V gene sequence: CDR1 SGHTA, CDR2 FQGNSA.